This T cell receptor (beta chain) was sequenced in a study of OX40 agonist ivuxolimab in advanced cancers. Data came from immunoSEQ multiplex PCR; TCRdb stores just in-frame clones and leaves some out. The sample has around 76,000 clones, roughly 90% seen once. V lost 1 base to trimming and J lost 5 bases, with 10 bases between them. The germline V gene has CDR1 SGDLS and CDR2 YYNGEE. This CDR3 is 13 amino acids long. The starting material was CD4+ or CD8+ T cells sorted from blood, obtained in a trial of the OX40 agonist ivuxolimab. The sequence came from an adult with an advanced solid tumor such as melanoma, head and neck, liver or kidney cancer. The V gene is TRBV9, the J gene TRBJ2-7; D unclear. The CDR3 sequence is CASSVTNSHEQYF. The CDR3 DNA reads TGTGCCAGCAGCGTAACCAATAGCCACGAGCAGTACTTC.